This TCR beta chain was identified during a study of T cell clonotyping in hematopoietic cell transplantation. Profiling relied on immunoSEQ multiplex PCR, and the TCRdb table lists in-frame clones only, not all of them. The data hold thousands of clones, with roughly 96% observed a single time. Blood collection times were about day -28 and days 30, 100, 180 posttransplant. CDR1 and CDR2 from the germline V gene are SGHNT and YYREEE (reference sequence). The CDR3 totals 16 residues. Trimming shortened V by 0 bases and J by 6 bases, and 13 bases separated the two germline ends. The specimen was PBMCs, collected 30 days after allogeneic stem cell transplant. The TCR was taken from a male patient in his 40s who had an allogeneic stem cell transplant from a related donor, so the T cells may come from the graft donor. Some clones in this sample may be carry-over from other donors' samples. The chain carries TRBV5-4 and TRBJ1-6; tentative D call: TRBD1 (5 bases). Here the CDR3 DNA reads TGTGCCAGCAGCTTGGGGGCCAGGGACCCTAATTCACCCCTCCACTTT. Amino acids: CASSLGARDPNSPLHF.